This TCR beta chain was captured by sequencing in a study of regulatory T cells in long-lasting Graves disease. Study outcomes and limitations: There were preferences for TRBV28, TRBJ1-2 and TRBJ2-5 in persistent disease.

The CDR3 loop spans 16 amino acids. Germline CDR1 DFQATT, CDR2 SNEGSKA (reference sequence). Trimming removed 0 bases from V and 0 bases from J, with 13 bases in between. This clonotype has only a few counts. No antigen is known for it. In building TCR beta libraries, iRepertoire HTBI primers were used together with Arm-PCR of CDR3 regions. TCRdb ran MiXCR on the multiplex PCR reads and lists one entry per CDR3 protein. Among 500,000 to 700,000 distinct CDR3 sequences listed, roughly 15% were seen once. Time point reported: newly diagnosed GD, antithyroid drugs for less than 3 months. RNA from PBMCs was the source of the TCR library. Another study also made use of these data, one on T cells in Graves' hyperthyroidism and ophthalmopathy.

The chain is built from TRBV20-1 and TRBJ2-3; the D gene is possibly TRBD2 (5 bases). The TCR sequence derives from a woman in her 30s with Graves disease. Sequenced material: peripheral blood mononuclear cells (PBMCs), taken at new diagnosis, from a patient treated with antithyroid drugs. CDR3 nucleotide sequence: TGCAGTGCTAGAGATTTTAAGCGGACTAGCACAGATACGCAGTATTTT. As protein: CSARDFKRTSTDTQYF.